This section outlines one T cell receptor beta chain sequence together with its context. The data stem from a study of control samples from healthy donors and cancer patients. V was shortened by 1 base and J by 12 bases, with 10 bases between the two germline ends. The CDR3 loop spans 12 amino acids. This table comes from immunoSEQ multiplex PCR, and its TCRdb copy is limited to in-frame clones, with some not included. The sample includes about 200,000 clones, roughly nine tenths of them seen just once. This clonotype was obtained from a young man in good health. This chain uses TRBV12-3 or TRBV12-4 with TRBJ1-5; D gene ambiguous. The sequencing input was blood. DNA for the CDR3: TGTGCCAGCAGTTTAGGGGGTCGGCTCCAGCATTTT. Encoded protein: CASSLGGRLQHF.